One sample yielded the 21 T cell receptor beta chains listed below, sequenced in a study of shared clonotypes between healthy human individuals. Some clones are missing from TCRdb's copy, which holds only in-frame ones; the method was immunoSEQ multiplex PCR. Of 2,500,000 or so clones in the sample, just under 95% are singletons; the top ten hold 0.37%. The sample taken for sequencing was naive CD4+ T cells from PBMCs. Subset of the sample: CD45RA+ positively selected. The source is a man aged 18 to 29 in good health. Some clones in this sample may be carry-over from other donors' samples.

With regard to this clone: Other DNA sequences in the sample encode the same CDR3. The chain combines TRBV7-3 with TRBJ2-3; 7 bases map to TRBD2. CDR1 is SGHTA, CDR2 FQGTGA, per germline. The CDR3 has 16 residues. V gave up 1 base and J gave up 0 bases; unmatched junction bases: 4. Here the CDR3 DNA reads TGTGCCAGCAGCTTAATGGCTAGCGGCAGCACAGATACGCAGTATTTT. Translated: CASSLMASGSTDTQYF.

This chain connects TRBV4-1 to TRBJ1-5, with D unclear. The germline V gene has CDR1 MGHRA and CDR2 YSYEKL. V was pared by 0 bases and J by 3 bases, with 9 bases between. The CDR3 covers 15 residues. CDR3 bases: TGCGCCAGCAGCCAAGAGCCAGATTACAATCAGCCCCAGCATTTT. Amino acids: CASSQEPDYNQPQHF.

The chain carries TRBV7-9 and TRBJ1-2; D is possibly TRBD1 (5 bases). The CDR3 has 16 amino acids. Germline values: CDR1 SEHNR, CDR2 FQNEAQ (reference sequence). V lost 5 bases and J lost 2, with 18 bases in between. CDR3 loop: CASSPRVNEWNYGYTF. CDR3 bases: TGTGCCAGCAGCCCCAGGGTAAATGAATGGAACTATGGCTACACCTTC.

The chain combines TRBV28 with TRBJ2-1; 9 nucleotides match TRBD1. The CDR3 loop spans 13 amino acids. Germline CDR1 reads MDHEN; CDR2 reads SYDVKM. Germline trimming cut 4 bases from V and 5 bases from J; bases unmatched to any gene: 0. CDR3: CASSWDRDNEQFF. Written as DNA, the CDR3 is TGTGCCAGCAGTTGGGACAGGGACAATGAGCAGTTCTTC.

The J gene is TRBJ2-3, the V gene TRBV5-4, with D tentatively TRBD2 (6 bases). Germline CDR1 reads SGHNT; CDR2 reads YYREEE (reference sequence). Trimming removed 3 bases from V and 3 bases from J, with 11 bases in between. CDR3 size: 14 residues. CDR3 coding DNA: TGTGCCAGCAGCTGGGAGACTAGAACAGATACGCAGTATTTT. Translated, it gives CASSWETRTDTQYF.

CDR3 nucleotide sequence: TGTGCCAGCAGCTTAGCGGGACAGGGGGTAACTGAAGCTTTCTTT. Translating it yields CASSLAGQGVTEAFF. The chain employs TRBV7-6 and TRBJ1-1, with 11 bases lining up with TRBD1. Germline V gene lookup returns CDR1 SGHVS and CDR2 FNYEAQ. Trimming took 0 bases from V and 5 from J; bases not matched to a gene: 2. The CDR3 contains 15 residues.

The V gene is TRBV27, the J gene TRBJ2-7; D gene uncertain. This CDR3 region has 14 residues. Germline lookup yields CDR1 MNHEY and CDR2 SMNVEV (reference sequence). V lost 5 bases, J lost 0 bases, and 11 bases lay in between. The CDR3 loop is CASSPYRVSYEQYF. The CDR3 DNA is TGTGCCAGCAGTCCCTACCGGGTCTCCTACGAGCAGTACTTC.

The chain has TRBV7-9 and TRBJ2-7; 11 bases match TRBD2. The germline V gene encodes CDR1 SEHNR and CDR2 FQNEAQ (reference sequence). V gave up 0 bases and J gave up 2 bases; unmatched junction bases: 6. The CDR3 sequence is 17 residues long. The CDR3 is CASSLATGTSGAYEQYF. For the CDR3, the DNA is TGTGCCAGCAGCTTAGCGACCGGGACTAGCGGAGCCTACGAGCAGTACTTC.

This chain connects TRBV27 to TRBJ1-1, with D possibly TRBD1 on 6 matching bases. CDR1 and CDR2 (germline): MNHEY, SMNVEV (reference sequence). Trimming shortened V by 0 bases and J by 3 bases, and 11 bases separated the two germline ends. CDR3 length equals 15 residues. As DNA, the CDR3 is TGTGCCAGCAGTTTATCCAGGGGTTGGGACACTGAAGCTTTCTTT. Protein product: CASSLSRGWDTEAFF.

The chain recombines TRBV9 with TRBJ1-3; D is unresolved. This CDR3 region has 15 residues. V lost 0 bases to trimming and J lost 4 bases, with 11 bases between them. From germline, CDR1 is SGDLS and CDR2 YYNGEE. The chain's CDR3 is CASSVEAAPGNTIYF. The CDR3 region has the DNA TGTGCCAGCAGCGTAGAGGCCGCGCCGGGAAACACCATATATTTT.

The rearrangement links TRBV19 to TRBJ2-2; the D is unclear. Germline loops: CDR1 LNHDA, CDR2 SQIVND (reference sequence). CDR3 length: 11 residues. Between the trimmed V and J ends, which lost 4 bases and 6 bases, there was a span of 3 bases. CDR3 protein: CASSSAGELFF. The CDR3 bases are TGTGCCAGTAGTAGTGCCGGGGAGCTGTTTTTT.

The rearrangement links TRBV5-4 to TRBJ1-3; D is ambiguous. Germline CDR1 is SGHNT and CDR2 is YYREEE (reference sequence). The CDR3 loop spans 15 amino acids. The V end was cut by 0 bases, the J end by 2 bases, with 9 bases between. The CDR3 loop is CASSLDPGPGNTIYF. For the CDR3, the DNA is TGTGCCAGCAGCTTGGATCCAGGTCCTGGAAACACCATATATTTT.

The chain joins TRBV30 to TRBJ2-7; perhaps D is TRBD1 or TRBD2 (5 bases each). The germline V gene has CDR1 GTSNPN and CDR2 SVGIG (reference sequence). This CDR3 spans 12 amino acids. The V gene lost 4 bases and the J gene lost 9 bases, with 16 bases spanning the gap. The CDR3 loop reads CAWNIGTYSQYF. In DNA form, the CDR3 reads TGTGCCTGGAACATTGGGACCTACTCGCAGTACTTC. Supplemented by reference TRBV30 and TRBJ2-7, the full variable domain reads SQTIHQWPATLVQPVGSPLSLECTVEGTSNPNLYWYRQAAGRGLQLLFYSVGIGQISSEVPQNLSASRPQDRQFILSSKKLLLSDSGFYLCAWNIGTYSQYFGPGTRLTVT.

The chain employs TRBV4-2 and TRBJ1-2; D call uncertain. V was pared by 0 bases and J by 1 base, with 9 bases between. The CDR3 contains 15 residues. CDR1 is LGHNA, CDR2 YNFKEQ, per germline. For the CDR3, the DNA is TGTGCCAGCAGCCAAGATCCTAGGGTTAACTATGGCTACACCTTC. Residues: CASSQDPRVNYGYTF.

The chain carries TRBV28 and TRBJ2-7, with D perhaps matching TRBD1 (5 bases). Germline-derived CDR1 and CDR2 are MDHEN and SYDVKM. Trimming removed 6 bases from V and 6 bases from J, with 12 bases in between. This CDR3 has 12 amino acids. In nucleotides, the CDR3 is TGTGCCAGCAGCGGCAGGGTGGGCGAGCAGTACTTC. Translating it yields CASSGRVGEQYF. Together with reference TRBV28 and TRBJ2-7, the CDR3 gives the full variable domain: DVKVTQSSRYLVKRTGEKVFLECVQDMDHENMFWYRQDPGLGLRLIYFSYDVKMKEKGDIPEGYSVSREKKERFSLILESASTNQTSMYLCASSGRVGEQYFGPGTRLTVT.

With respect to this clone: The same CDR3 is also encoded by other DNA sequences in this sample. This chain uses TRBV10-3 with TRBJ2-7; no clear D gene. The CDR3 extends over 14 amino acids. CDR1 is ENHRY and CDR2 is SYGVKD in the germline V gene. The V gene lost 0 bases and the J gene lost 2 bases, with 8 bases spanning the gap. CDR3 bases: TGTGCCATCAGTGAGTCTTCAGGTACCTACGAGCAGTACTTC. Translating gives CAISESSGTYEQYF.

This clone has a single count. The chain recombines TRBV6-1 with TRBJ1-2; D remains unclear. V lost 8 bases and J lost 0, with 10 bases in between. This CDR3 is 13 amino acids long. From germline, CDR1 is MNHNS and CDR2 SASEGT. CDR3 residues: CASGRGSNYGYTF. CDR3 DNA: TGTGCCAGCGGTAGAGGCTCTAACTATGGCTACACCTTC.

The chain links TRBV6-1 to TRBJ1-1; unclear D gene. CDR3 length: 14 residues. Germline V gives CDR1 MNHNS, CDR2 SASEGT. Trimming cost V 3 bases and J 1 base, with 9 bases left between them. The CDR3 spells CASSELGWNTEAFF. The CDR3, as DNA: TGTGCCAGCAGTGAGCTGGGATGGAACACTGAAGCTTTCTTT.

V is TRBV9 and J is TRBJ2-6; D remains unclear. The CDR3 extends over 15 amino acids. The ends were cut back, 0 bases at V and 3 bases at J, with 7 bases in the middle. Germline V gives CDR1 SGDLS, CDR2 YYNGEE. CDR3 sequence: CASSVGGVGANVLTF. CDR3 nucleotides: TGTGCCAGCAGCGTAGGCGGCGTTGGGGCCAACGTCCTGACTTTC.

This sequence joins TRBV7-9 and TRBJ2-3, with 13 bases aligning to TRBD2. Germline values: CDR1 SEHNR, CDR2 FQNEAQ (reference sequence). The V segment lost 4 bases and the J segment 6 bases; nucleotides outside the gene matches: 7. The CDR3 loop spans 16 amino acids. CDR3 region: CASSSGLAGVSDTQYF. CDR3 bases: TGTGCCAGCAGCTCTGGACTAGCGGGAGTGTCGGATACGCAGTATTTT.

The genes are TRBV14 and TRBJ2-3, with 7 bases fitting TRBD2. V shed 2 bases and J 0 bases; nucleotides not matched to a gene: 5. The CDR3 loop spans 16 amino acids. Germline V gives CDR1 SGHDN, CDR2 FVKESK. The CDR3 DNA is TGTGCCAGCAGCCAACGGTGGCGGGGGAGCACAGATACGCAGTATTTT. Amino acid sequence: CASSQRWRGSTDTQYF.